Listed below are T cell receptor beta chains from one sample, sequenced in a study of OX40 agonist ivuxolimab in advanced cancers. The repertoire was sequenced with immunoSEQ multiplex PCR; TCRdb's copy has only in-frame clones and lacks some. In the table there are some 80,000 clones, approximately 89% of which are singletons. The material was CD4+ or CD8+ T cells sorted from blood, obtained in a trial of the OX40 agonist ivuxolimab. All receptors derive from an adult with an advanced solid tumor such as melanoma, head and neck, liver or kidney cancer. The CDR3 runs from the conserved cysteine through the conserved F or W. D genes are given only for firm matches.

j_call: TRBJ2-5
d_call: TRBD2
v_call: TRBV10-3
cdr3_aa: CAISAREEETQYF
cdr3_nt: TGTGCCATCAGTGCCCGGGAGGAAGAGACCCAGTACTTC

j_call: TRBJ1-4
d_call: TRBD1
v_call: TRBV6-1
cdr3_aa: CASRDRGYEKLFF
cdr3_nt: TGTGCCAGCAGGGACAGGGGATATGAAAAACTGTTTTTT

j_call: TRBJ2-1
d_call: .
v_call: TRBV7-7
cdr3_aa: CASSQTVNNEQFF
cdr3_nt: TGTGCCAGCAGCCAGACAGTAAACAATGAGCAGTTCTTC

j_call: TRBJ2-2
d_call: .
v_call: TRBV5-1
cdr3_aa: CASSLGPEQDGTGELFF
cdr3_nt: TGCGCCAGCAGCCTAGGCCCGGAACAGGATGGCACCGGGGAGCTGTTTTTT

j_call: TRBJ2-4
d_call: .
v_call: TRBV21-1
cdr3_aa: CASSKAPGRDAKNIQYF
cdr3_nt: TGTGCCAGCAGCAAAGCCCCGGGAAGAGATGCCAAAAACATTCAGTACTTC

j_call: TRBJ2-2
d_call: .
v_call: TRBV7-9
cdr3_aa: CASSSRQPINTGELFF
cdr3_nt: TGTGCCAGCAGCTCCCGACAGCCGATAAACACCGGGGAGCTGTTTTTT

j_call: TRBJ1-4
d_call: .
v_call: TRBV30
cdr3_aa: CAWSPVNEKLFF
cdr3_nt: TGTGCCTGGAGTCCTGTAAACGAAAAACTGTTTTTT

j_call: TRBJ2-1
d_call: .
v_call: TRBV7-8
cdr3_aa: CASSLVESSYNEQFF
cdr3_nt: TGTGCCAGCAGCTTAGTAGAGAGCTCCTACAATGAGCAGTTCTTC

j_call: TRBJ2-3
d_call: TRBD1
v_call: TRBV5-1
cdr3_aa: CASRDRVSDTQYF
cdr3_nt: TGCGCCAGCCGGGACAGGGTGTCAGATACGCAGTATTTT

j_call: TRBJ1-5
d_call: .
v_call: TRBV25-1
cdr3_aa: CASTGDVPNQPQHF
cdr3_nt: TGTGCCAGCACCGGGGACGTGCCCAATCAGCCCCAGCATTTT